Listed here are 23 T cell receptor beta chains from one sample, sequenced in a study of shared T cell receptors in the human thymus. Generated by immunoSEQ multiplex PCR, the TCRdb table keeps only in-frame clones and is missing some. The sample comprises 540,000 or so clones, 75% to 80% of which are singletons, and around 0.012% rests with the top ten. The same data also contributed to another study, on human thymus T cells.

The sequenced sample was thymocytes. The origin of the receptors is a boy less than two years old with a congenital heart defect.

The chain joins TRBV19 to TRBJ2-5, with D tentatively TRBD2 (5 bases). Germline-derived CDR1 and CDR2 are LNHDA and SQIVND (reference sequence). CDR3 size: 11 residues. V lost 5 bases and J 4 bases, leaving 5 bases between the germline ends. The CDR3 spells CASSAGETQYF. CDR3 nucleotides: TGTGCCAGTAGTGCGGGAGAGACCCAGTACTTC.

This clone has just a few counts. The chain is built from TRBV15 and TRBJ2-1, with TRBD2 matching 11 bases. The CDR3 is made up of 19 amino acids. Germline-derived CDR1 and CDR2 are LNHNV and YYDKDF (reference sequence). V shed 0 bases, J shed 1 base, and the junction held 8 bases outside the gene matches. CDR3 loop: CATSRELAGGRGSYNEQFF. The DNA of the CDR3 is TGTGCCACCAGCAGAGAGTTAGCGGGAGGGCGGGGGTCCTACAATGAGCAGTTCTTC.

The chain carries TRBV12-2 and TRBJ2-7; TRBD2 is taken as the D call from the table, unchecked against the DNA. TRBV12-2 is flagged as a pseudogene. The CDR3 spans 17 residues. The CDR3 nucleotides read TGTGCAAGTCGCTTAGACCTTGGTTGCGGGAGTTTGTACGAGCAGTACTTC. Amino acids: CASRLDLGCGSLYEQYF.

Regarding this clone: No DNA is shown, since the ends of the CDR3 on it are uncertain; the CDR3 is the one TCRdb lists. The chain joins TRBV6-5 to TRBJ2-5; the D call of TRBD2 is as the table states it, not checked on the DNA. The CDR3 length is 15 residues, termini included. CDR1 MNHEY and CDR2 SVGAGI come from the germline V gene. Here the CDR3 reads CASSSSSSRAETQYF.

This clone was picked up a small number of times. V and J are TRBV4-3 and TRBJ2-2, with 10 bases that match TRBD2. J lost 7 bases, V lost 0 bases, and 17 bases had no gene match. Germline lookup yields CDR1 LGHNA and CDR2 YSLEER. The CDR3 has 20 residues. As DNA, the CDR3 is TGCGCCAGCAGCCAAGAGGACAGTGGACTAGCGGATACGCGGGGCGGGGAGCTGTTTTTT. Its translation is CASSQEDSGLADTRGGELFF.

The chain joins TRBV28 to TRBJ2-3, with D possibly being TRBD1 (6 bases). Germline V gives CDR1 MDHEN, CDR2 SYDVKM. V was clipped by 0 bases and J by 0 bases, with 19 bases between them. This CDR3 spans 19 amino acids. CDR3 coding DNA: TGTGCCAGCAGTTTATGGGGGCCAGGGGCCCTACTAAGCACAGATACGCAGTATTTT. It encodes CASSLWGPGALLSTDTQYF.

This clone came up once. The chain uses TRBV11-2 and TRBJ2-1, with D perhaps matching TRBD2 (5 bases). The CDR3 sequence is 15 residues long. V was shortened by 8 bases and J by 5 bases, with 19 bases between the two germline ends. Germline V lookup: CDR1 SGHAT, CDR2 FQNNGV. The CDR3 loop is CASGRRTFQNNEQFF. For the CDR3, the DNA is TGTGCCAGCGGAAGGAGGACCTTCCAAAACAATGAGCAGTTCTTC.

The DNA for the CDR3 is TGTGCCAGCAGCTTAAATCCCACAGCGAACACTGAAGCTTTCTTT. Translating it yields CASSLNPTANTEAFF. The chain uses TRBV7-4 and TRBJ1-1, with D hard to call. Germline V lookup: CDR1 SGHVT, CDR2 SQSDAQ. This CDR3 contains 15 residues. V dropped 2 bases and J dropped 1 base, with 11 bases sitting between them.

The V call is TRBV29-1, the J call TRBJ2-2; no clear D. Trimming shortened V by 7 bases and J by 3 bases, and 3 bases separated the two germline ends. The CDR3 runs to 10 residues. Germline lookup yields CDR1 SQVTM and CDR2 ANQGSEA. CDR3: CSAYTGELFF. DNA for the CDR3: TGCAGCGCCTACACCGGGGAGCTGTTTTTT.

The table lists this clone with a few counts. This sequence joins TRBV30 and TRBJ2-1; TRBD2 agrees at 14 bases. The CDR3 extends over 20 amino acids. Germline-derived CDR1 and CDR2 are GTSNPN and SVGIG (reference sequence). Trimming at V came to 3 bases and at J to 3 bases, leaving 16 bases not matched to a gene. CDR3 coding DNA: TGTGCCTGGAGCGACCCCCCGGGACTAGCGGGAGAGGGGGGCTACAATGAGCAGTTCTTC. It yields the protein CAWSDPPGLAGEGGYNEQFF.

CDR3 residues: CASSRPDRDSSYEQYF. The CDR3 nucleotides read TGTGCCAGCAGCAGGCCCGACAGGGATAGCTCCTACGAGCAGTACTTC. The chain carries TRBV21-1 and TRBJ2-5; the table's D call of TRBD1 was not tested on the DNA. The DNA end favors TRBJ2-7, so the J call may be wrong. TRBV21-1 represents a pseudogene. This CDR3 is built from 16 residues.

In its sample, this clone was seen once. The chain links TRBV7-9 to TRBJ2-3; the match to TRBD2 covers 14 bases. V gave up 5 bases and J gave up 4 bases; unmatched junction bases: 14. Germline V gene sequence: CDR1 SEHNR, CDR2 FQNEAQ (reference sequence). This CDR3 comprises 19 residues. The CDR3 spells CASSTSGTSGSSAPDTQYF. The CDR3 region has the DNA TGTGCCAGCAGCACGTCCGGGACTAGCGGGAGTTCTGCACCAGATACGCAGTATTTT.

The rearrangement joins TRBV27 to TRBJ2-7, with 7 bases fitting TRBD2. The CDR3 covers 16 residues. After removal of 0 bases from V and 5 bases from J, the junction contained 10 bases not matched to a gene. CDR1 and CDR2 (germline): MNHEY, SMNVEV (reference sequence). The CDR3 DNA reads as TGTGCCAGCAGTTTATCGGAGGTGGGAGGGAGCAACGAGCAGTACTTC. Translation: CASSLSEVGGSNEQYF.

This clone was detected once. This chain links TRBV13 with TRBJ2-5; 8 bases line up with TRBD2. CDR1 is PRHDT and CDR2 is FYEKMQ in the germline V gene (reference sequence). The CDR3 is 17 amino acids. The V segment lost 2 bases and the J segment 11 bases; nucleotides outside the gene matches: 19. DNA for the CDR3: TGTGCCAGCAGCTTAACCAGCGGGAGCCTAGGGTTGTGGGAGCAGTACTTC. Its protein is CASSLTSGSLGLWEQYF.

The gene calls are TRBV30 and TRBJ1-5; D is unresolved. CDR1 and CDR2 (germline): GTSNPN, SVGIG (reference sequence). V lost 3 bases, J lost 0 bases, and 3 bases lay in between. CDR3 size: 12 residues. The CDR3 DNA reads TGTGCCTGGAGGTATAGCAATCAGCCCCAGCATTTT. This translates into CAWRYSNQPQHF.

The rearrangement uses TRBV4-1 and TRBJ2-5; possible D gene TRBD2, 6 bases. This CDR3 contains 17 residues. Germline assignment: CDR1 MGHRA and CDR2 YSYEKL. Trimming took 0 bases from V and 4 from J, leaving 18 bases between them. The CDR3 bases are TGCGCCAGCAGCCAAGACTATACGGGAGAGGGGAGAGAGACCCAGTACTTC. This encodes CASSQDYTGEGRETQYF.

This chain uses TRBV4-2 with TRBJ2-1; D remains ambiguous. The germline gives CDR1 LGHNA, CDR2 YNFKEQ. The V end was cut by 0 bases, the J end by 6 bases, with 9 bases between. The CDR3 consists of 14 residues. CDR3 coding DNA: TGTGCCAGCAGCCAAGATGGCCTCCCCAATGAGCAGTTCTTC. It translates to CASSQDGLPNEQFF.

J is TRBJ1-1 and V is TRBV19; D remains unclear. The V gene lost 11 bases and the J gene lost 0 bases, with 10 bases spanning the gap. The germline V gene has CDR1 LNHDA and CDR2 SQIVND (reference sequence). The CDR3 spans 12 residues. The chain's CDR3 is CASHGVNTEAFF. CDR3 coding DNA: TGTGCCTCCCACGGGGTGAACACTGAAGCTTTCTTT.

The genes are TRBV7-6 and TRBJ2-1; 9 bases line up with TRBD1. Unmatched junction bases numbered 11, after V lost 6 bases and J lost 5 bases. Germline V gene sequence: CDR1 SGHVS, CDR2 FNYEAQ. The CDR3 has 16 amino acids. The CDR3 DNA reads TGTGCCAGCAGTTTTGACGGGACAGGGATGGACAATGAGCAGTTCTTC. The encoded protein is CASSFDGTGMDNEQFF.

This rearrangement joins TRBV6-6 to TRBJ1-2, with 7 nucleotides matching TRBD1. The CDR3 is made up of 15 amino acids. Losses at the gene ends were 3 bases for V and 4 bases for J; bases not matched to a gene: 8. The V gene's germline CDR1 is MNHNY and CDR2 SVGAGI (reference sequence). This CDR3 is CASSYPRGQIYGYTF. The CDR3 nucleotides are TGTGCCAGCAGTTATCCGAGGGGACAGATCTATGGCTACACCTTC.

The chain uses TRBV27 and TRBJ2-5, with D possibly matching TRBD2 (7 bases). The CDR3 spans 14 residues. Germline CDR1 reads MNHEY; CDR2 reads SMNVEV (reference sequence). V dropped 2 bases and J dropped 4 bases, with 11 bases sitting between them. The CDR3 DNA reads as TGTGCCAGCAGTTTACTGAGGGGGGGAGAGACCCAGTACTTC. It translates to CASSLLRGGETQYF.

The chain couples TRBV4-1 to TRBJ1-2, with TRBD1 matching 9 bases. The CDR3 is 18 residues long. Germline V CDR1 and CDR2: MGHRA, YSYEKL. Unmatched junction bases numbered 18, after V lost 0 bases and J lost 10 bases. CDR3: CASSQDASGTGLFWAYTF. The CDR3 DNA reads TGCGCCAGCAGCCAAGATGCCTCCGGGACAGGGCTATTCTGGGCCTACACCTTC.

This clone appeared once. This chain connects TRBV4-3 to TRBJ2-1; a possible D gene is TRBD2 (6 bases). V lost 1 base and J lost 6, with 28 bases in between. The germline V gene has CDR1 LGHNA and CDR2 YSLEER. The CDR3 is made up of 20 amino acids. Here the CDR3 DNA reads TGCGCCAGCAGCCAAGTTCGTAGAGATAACGAATCTAGCGAGGGCAATGAGCAGTTCTTC. It is translated as CASSQVRRDNESSEGNEQFF.